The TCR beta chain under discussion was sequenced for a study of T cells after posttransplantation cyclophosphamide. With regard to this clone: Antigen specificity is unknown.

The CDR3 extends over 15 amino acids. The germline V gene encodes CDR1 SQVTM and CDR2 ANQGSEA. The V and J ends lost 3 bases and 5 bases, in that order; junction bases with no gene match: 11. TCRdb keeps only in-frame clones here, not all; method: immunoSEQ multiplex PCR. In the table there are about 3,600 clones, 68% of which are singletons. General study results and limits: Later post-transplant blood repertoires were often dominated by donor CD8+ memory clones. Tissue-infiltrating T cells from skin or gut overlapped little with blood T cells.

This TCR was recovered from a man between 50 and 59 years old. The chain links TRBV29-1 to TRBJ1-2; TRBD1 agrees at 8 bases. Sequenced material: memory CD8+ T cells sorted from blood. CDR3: CSVDSDRDGGYGYTF. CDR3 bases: TGCAGCGTTGACTCGGACAGGGATGGAGGGTATGGCTACACCTTC. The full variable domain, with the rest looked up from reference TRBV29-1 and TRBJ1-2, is SAVISQKPSRDICQRGTSLTIQCQVDSQVTMMFWYRQQPGQSLTLIATANQGSEATYESGFVIDKFPISRPNLTFSTLTVSNMSPEDSSIYLCSVDSDRDGGYGYTFGSGTRLTVV.